This TCR beta chain emerged from a study of cytomegalovirus exposure and HLA in healthy donors. Germline V gives CDR1 SGHNT, CDR2 YYREEE (reference sequence). This CDR3 comprises 15 residues. The V gene end was trimmed by 4 bases and the J gene end by 9 bases; junction bases not matched to a gene: 9. 13 Jbeta primers and 60 Vbeta primers were used for the PCR. In the study's own analysis: Approximately 11 million of 70 million to 80 million unique TCR beta chains were shared, per a later count. Method: immunoSEQ multiplex PCR; TCRdb's copy keeps in-frame clones and lacks some. D and trimming come from the DNA, and the V and J calls and clone size come from that table. The repertoire consists of roughly 130,000 clones, with 74% occurring once and the leading ten covering more than 3.5%.

This chain links TRBV5-4 with TRBJ2-1; 11 bases align to TRBD2. This TCR was sampled from a man younger than 35 in good health and CMV-seropositive. The sequencing sample was made of PBMCs. The CDR3 region is CASSLGLAVLTEQFF. The CDR3 bases are TGTGCCAGCAGCCTGGGACTAGCGGTGTTAACTGAGCAGTTCTTC.